Below are 21 T cell receptor beta chains sequenced from a single sample in a study of shared clonotypes between healthy human individuals. The naive CD8 fraction comprised CD45RO-negative cells positively selected for CCR7 and excluded terminally differentiated effector memory CD45RA+ cells. Generated by immunoSEQ multiplex PCR, the TCRdb table keeps only in-frame clones and is missing some. Here the sample spans some 2 million clones, roughly 94% being singletons. The source material was naive CD8+ T cells sorted from blood. These receptors all stem from a man aged 18 to 29 in good health.

The V and J genes are TRBV5-1 and TRBJ1-6, with D possibly matching TRBD1 (6 bases). From germline, CDR1 is SGHRS and CDR2 YFSETQ. The V and J ends lost 4 bases and 8 bases respectively, with 19 bases between them. The CDR3 is 16 amino acids. CDR3 nucleotide sequence: TGCGCCAGCAGCGCAAGACAGGAGCGCTCGGATTCACCCCTCCACTTT. Translation gives CASSARQERSDSPLHF.

Concerning this clone: Other DNA sequences in this sample translate to the same CDR3. The rearrangement links TRBV11-3 to TRBJ2-1; D gene ambiguous. The CDR3 has 12 residues. Trimming removed 1 base at V and 4 bases at J, with 2 bases between. The germline gives CDR1 SGHNT, CDR2 YENEEA. CDR3 nucleotides: TGTGCCAGCAGCTTAGGATACAATGAGCAGTTCTTC. Translated: CASSLGYNEQFF.

This chain connects TRBV9 to TRBJ2-7; D perhaps matches TRBD2 (6 bases). The germline V gene has CDR1 SGDLS and CDR2 YYNGEE. The CDR3 is 12 amino acids. Trimming shortened V by 3 bases and J by 6 bases, and 10 bases separated the two germline ends. CDR3 loop: CASSAEGGEQYF. The DNA of the CDR3 is TGTGCCAGCAGCGCGGAGGGAGGCGAGCAGTACTTC.

The chain recombines TRBV19 with TRBJ1-3; possibly TRBD1 for D (5 bases). This CDR3 spans 17 amino acids. The germline CDR1 and CDR2 sequences are LNHDA and SQIVND (reference sequence). V dropped 3 bases and J dropped 0 bases, with 15 bases sitting between them. This CDR3 reads CASSIPIGASSGNTIYF. CDR3 coding DNA: TGTGCCAGTAGTATCCCCATTGGGGCTAGCTCTGGAAACACCATATATTTT.

The V call is TRBV7-9, the J call TRBJ1-5; D ambiguous. Trimming left V 1 base short and J 7 bases short, with 8 bases between. This CDR3 is 13 amino acids long. Germline CDR1 and CDR2: SEHNR and FQNEAQ (reference sequence). As DNA, the CDR3 is TGTGCCAGCAGCTTAGTGGAGGAGCAGCCCCAGCATTTT. Translation: CASSLVEEQPQHF. The variable domain in full, with the rest retrieved from reference TRBV7-9 and TRBJ1-5, is DTGVSQNPRHKITKRGQNVTFRCDPISEHNRLYWYRQTLGQGPEFLTYFQNEAQLEKSRLLSDRFSAERPKGSFSTLEIQRTEQGDSAMYLCASSLVEEQPQHFGDGTRLSIL.

The chain carries TRBV28 and TRBJ2-7; no clear D gene. The CDR3 extends over 11 amino acids. Deletions cut 2 bases from V and 7 bases from J, with 6 bases between. The germline V gene has CDR1 MDHEN and CDR2 SYDVKM. CDR3 in amino acids: CASSLVVEQYF. The CDR3 coding sequence is TGTGCCAGCAGTTTAGTCGTGGAGCAGTACTTC.

This rearrangement joins TRBV13 to TRBJ2-7, with D possibly matching TRBD1 (6 bases). Between the trimmed V and J ends, which lost 1 base and 6 bases, there was a span of 7 bases. The CDR3 covers 12 residues. Germline-derived CDR1 and CDR2 are PRHDT and FYEKMQ (reference sequence). The CDR3 is CASSLARGEQYF. Here the CDR3 DNA reads TGTGCCAGCAGCTTAGCCAGGGGCGAGCAGTACTTC. The full variable domain, its missing parts supplied by reference TRBV13 and TRBJ2-7, is AAGVIQSPRHLIKEKRETATLKCYPIPRHDTVYWYQQGPGQDPQFLISFYEKMQSDKGSIPDRFSAQQFSDYHSELNMSSLELGDSALYFCASSLARGEQYFGPGTRLTVT.

This clone was detected once. Other DNA sequences in this specimen translate into the identical CDR3. The V and J genes are TRBV9 and TRBJ2-7; 10 nucleotides agree with TRBD1. CDR1 is SGDLS, CDR2 YYNGEE, per germline. Germline trimming cut 4 bases from V and 5 bases from J; bases unmatched to any gene: 6. The CDR3 is 14 residues long. CDR3 in DNA: TGTGCCAGCAGCCCTGGGACAGGGGTGAACGAGCAGTACTTC. It specifies CASSPGTGVNEQYF.

This chain uses TRBV4-3 with TRBJ1-4, with D perhaps TRBD1 (5 bases). This CDR3 has 17 amino acids. Per germline, CDR1 LGHNA and CDR2 YSLEER. V lost 3 bases to trimming and J lost 5 bases, with 19 bases between them. The DNA for the CDR3 is TGCGCCAGCAGCCAGGATACCTCCGCAGGGCAAAATGAAAAACTGTTTTTT. Protein product: CASSQDTSAGQNEKLFF.

The V gene is TRBV11-2, the J gene TRBJ2-3; D might be TRBD2 (6 bases). Looked up from germline, CDR1 is SGHAT and CDR2 is FQNNGV. The CDR3 spans 15 residues. V lost 5 bases to trimming and J lost 0 bases, with 12 bases between them. This CDR3 is CASSVGTASTDTQYF. CDR3 DNA sequence: TGTGCCAGCAGCGTCGGGACTGCTAGCACAGATACGCAGTATTTT.

The V and J genes are TRBV7-9 and TRBJ2-5; D is possibly TRBD2 (6 bases). The germline CDR1 and CDR2 sequences are SEHNR and FQNEAQ (reference sequence). Trimming stripped 8 bases from V and 0 bases from J, with 13 bases between. The CDR3 runs to 14 residues. The CDR3 DNA sequence: TGTGCCAGCGCCAACCGGGACTACCAAGAGACCCAGTACTTC. It specifies CASANRDYQETQYF. Using reference TRBV7-9 and TRBJ2-5 for the parts outside the CDR3, the full variable domain is DTGVSQNPRHKITKRGQNVTFRCDPISEHNRLYWYRQTLGQGPEFLTYFQNEAQLEKSRLLSDRFSAERPKGSFSTLEIQRTEQGDSAMYLCASANRDYQETQYFGPGTRLLVL.

The chain has TRBV6-5 and TRBJ2-5, with a possible D match to TRBD2 (7 bases). V lost 0 bases to trimming and J lost 1 base, with 9 bases between them. CDR1 and CDR2 from the germline V gene are MNHEY and SVGAGI. The CDR3 consists of 15 residues. The CDR3 loop reads CASSYSGGRQETQYF. The DNA of the CDR3 is TGTGCCAGCAGTTACTCCGGGGGGCGCCAAGAGACCCAGTACTTC.

The rearrangement joins TRBV4-3 to TRBJ2-2; no definite D call. V dropped 0 bases and J dropped 0 bases, with 5 bases sitting between them. The CDR3 has 15 residues. Germline V gene data show CDR1 as LGHNA and CDR2 as YSLEER. The CDR3 protein is CASSQEPANTGELFF. Here the CDR3 DNA reads TGCGCCAGCAGCCAAGAACCCGCGAACACCGGGGAGCTGTTTTTT.

This clone was counted a single time. CDR3 amino acids: CASSSRTGTNEQFF. The CDR3, as DNA: TGTGCCAGCAGCTCTAGGACAGGGACAAATGAGCAGTTCTTC. The chain joins TRBV7-9 to TRBJ2-1, with TRBD1 matching 8 bases. CDR1 is SEHNR, CDR2 FQNEAQ, per germline (reference sequence). The V and J ends lost 4 bases and 7 bases, in that order; junction bases with no gene match: 6. The CDR3 sequence is 14 residues long.

The rearrangement joins TRBV4-3 to TRBJ1-2, with 12 nucleotides matching TRBD1. CDR3 size: 18 residues. The germline V gene encodes CDR1 LGHNA and CDR2 YSLEER. With 1 base clipped from V and 0 bases from J, the junction kept 6 bases outside the gene matches. The CDR3 DNA reads TGCGCCAGCAGCCAAGGTCTGGGACAGGGGGCTTCTAACTATGGCTACACCTTC. Its translation is CASSQGLGQGASNYGYTF.

The chain is built from TRBV11-2 and TRBJ2-3; TRBD1 matches at 8 bases. Germline trimming cut 4 bases from V and 2 bases from J; bases unmatched to any gene: 5. The CDR3 sequence is 15 residues long. CDR1 and CDR2 from the germline V gene are SGHAT and FQNNGV. Written as DNA, the CDR3 is TGTGCCAGCAGCTACGAGACAGGGGTCACAGATACGCAGTATTTT. Its translation is CASSYETGVTDTQYF.

This clone was seen more than once but under ten times. The chain is built from TRBV7-9 and TRBJ1-1, with a possible D match to TRBD1 (5 bases). V lost 5 bases to trimming and J lost 6 bases, with 10 bases between them. CDR3 size: 12 residues. Germline loops: CDR1 SEHNR, CDR2 FQNEAQ (reference sequence). CDR3 coding DNA: TGTGCCAGCAGCCCGACAGTCCCTGAAGCTTTCTTT. Translating it yields CASSPTVPEAFF.

The J gene is TRBJ2-1, the V gene TRBV19, with 10 bases identical to TRBD1. V lost 5 bases to trimming and J lost 7 bases; unmatched junction nucleotides: 8. Germline CDR1 and CDR2: LNHDA and SQIVND (reference sequence). The CDR3 length is 15 residues. The CDR3 here is CASSEEDRGWNEQFF. CDR3 DNA sequence: TGTGCCAGTAGTGAGGAGGACAGGGGGTGGAATGAGCAGTTCTTC.

This rearrangement joins TRBV7-9 to TRBJ2-3; 9 bases are shared with TRBD1. The V gene end was trimmed by 5 bases and the J gene end by 4 bases; junction bases not matched to a gene: 7. The germline V gene encodes CDR1 SEHNR and CDR2 FQNEAQ (reference sequence). The length of the CDR3 is 15 residues. The CDR3 sequence: CASSRPGQGPDTQYF. CDR3 nucleotide sequence: TGTGCCAGCAGCAGACCGGGACAGGGTCCAGATACGCAGTATTTT.

CDR3 sequence reads: CASSALQGPEAFF. The CDR3, as DNA: TGTGCCAGCAGCGCGCTACAGGGCCCTGAAGCTTTCTTT. This sequence joins TRBV9 and TRBJ1-1, with D perhaps matching TRBD1 (6 bases). The ends were cut back, 3 bases at V and 6 bases at J, with 12 bases in the middle. The CDR3 is 13 residues long. Germline V CDR1 and CDR2: SGDLS, YYNGEE.

The chain recombines TRBV9 with TRBJ2-5; 7 bases match TRBD1. The length of the CDR3 is 15 residues. Germline V lookup: CDR1 SGDLS, CDR2 YYNGEE. The V and J ends lost 4 bases and 5 bases, in that order; junction bases with no gene match: 11. CDR3 nucleotides: TGTGCCAGCAGCACAACAGGGGTAGGTGGGGAGACCCAGTACTTC. Amino acids: CASSTTGVGGETQYF. The full variable domain, with the rest looked up from reference TRBV9 and TRBJ2-5, is DSGVTQTPKHLITATGQRVTLRCSPRSGDLSVYWYQQSLDQGLQFLIQYYNGEERAKGNILERFSAQQFPDLHSELNLSSLELGDSALYFCASSTTGVGGETQYFGPGTRLLVL.